This T cell receptor beta chain was sequenced for a study of blood T cell repertoires in COVID-19. As for the study in general: Donors in Cohort 3 who had recovered were those with two negative PCRs, healthcare professional clearance, or resolution of their symptoms. The analysed material was cDNA or gDNA that came from T cells, B-cell-depleted T cells, or PBMCs.

Assay: immunoSEQ multiplex PCR; the TCRdb copy retains only in-frame clones and omits some. The sample holds roughly 210,000 clones; 87% are singletons and the top ten take 7% to 9%. Adults between about 18 and 95 years of age took part from fewer than 30 US areas. This receptor was identified in a man aged 25-45 years in a cohort exposed to, infected with or recovered from COVID-19 (not recorded which). The source material was PBMCs or T cells enriched from blood (not recorded which).

CDR3 in amino acids: CASSQGAGYTF. As DNA, the CDR3 is TGTGCCAGCAGCCAAGGGGCCGGCTACACCTTC. The chain is built from TRBV3-1 (or the pseudogene TRBV3-2) and TRBJ1-2; D uncertain. The V gene lost 1 base and the J gene lost 8 bases, with 5 bases spanning the gap. Germline V gene lookup returns CDR1 LGHDT and CDR2 YNNKEL (reference sequence). This CDR3 spans 11 amino acids.